This TCR beta chain was found in a study of radiotherapy plus CTLA-4 blockade in lung cancer. In the study overall: Of the patients, under 20% showed objective responses and roughly 31% attained disease control. Broader study findings: Early shifts in blood T cell clones, with interferon-beta, reportedly predicted response best. Clones derived from tumor TCRs expanded in blood after radiotherapy plus ipilimumab.

With ipilimumab providing CTLA-4 blockade, focal radiation was administered to patients who had chemo-refractory metastatic non-small-cell lung cancer. Remarks on this clone: Its antigen is unknown.

The length of the CDR3 is 16 residues. The V and J ends lost 0 bases and 1 base, in that order; junction bases with no gene match: 4. Germline CDR1 and CDR2: SGHRS and YFSETQ. Clones were sequenced by immunoSEQ multiplex PCR, and TCRdb holds only the in-frame ones, with some missing. The table lists 25,000 to 35,000 clones, 75% to 85% of them singletons. The source of this sequence is a human donor with non-small cell lung cancer that progressed on radiotherapy plus ipilimumab. The sequences come from peripheral blood, collected from a patient treated with radiotherapy plus ipilimumab. The rearrangement links TRBV5-1 to TRBJ1-5; 7 bases line up with TRBD1. The CDR3 sequence is CASSLGTGVSNQPQHF. In nucleotides, the CDR3 is TGCGCCAGCAGCTTGGGTACAGGGGTAAGCAATCAGCCCCAGCATTTT.